Below are 16 T cell receptor beta chains sequenced from a single sample in a study of cytomegalovirus exposure and HLA in healthy donors. Amplification used 60 Vbeta primers and 13 Jbeta primers. Profiled with immunoSEQ multiplex PCR; TCRdb holds only in-frame clones, not every one. The table records 150,000 or so clones, roughly four fifths of them present only once. Sequenced material: PBMCs. These receptors were taken from a male donor in good health and CMV-seropositive.

Points on this clone: One end of the junction is discordant with germline, which a read error may explain. The chain links TRBV6-5 to TRBJ2-1; possible D gene TRBD2, 6 bases. This CDR3 has 14 amino acids. CDR1 and CDR2 from the germline V gene are MNHEY and SVGAGI. This chain's CDR3 is CASSYGDGGDEELF. The CDR3 bases are TGTGCCAGCAGTTACGGGGATGGCGGGGATGAAGAGCTCTTC.

The chain is built from TRBV6-5 and TRBJ2-1; a weak D match, TRBD2 (7 bases). This CDR3 contains 13 residues. Germline CDR1 reads MNHEY; CDR2 reads SVGAGI. V shed 7 bases and J shed 9 bases, with 16 bases lying between them. For the CDR3, the DNA is TGTGCCAGCACAAGGGGGGGAGGTGGTGAGCAGTTCTTC. Residues: CASTRGGGGEQFF.

The rearrangement uses TRBV11-2 and TRBJ2-2; no definite D call. V was cut by 6 bases and J by 6 bases, with 17 bases left in between. The germline V gene encodes CDR1 SGHAT and CDR2 FQNNGV. CDR3 length: 15 amino acids. Here the CDR3 reads CASRSLQSVPGELFF. The CDR3 DNA reads as TGTGCCAGCAGATCACTCCAATCGGTCCCCGGGGAGCTGTTTTTT. Combining the CDR3 with reference TRBV11-2 and TRBJ2-2 gives the whole variable domain EAGVAQSPRYKIIEKRQSVAFWCNPISGHATLYWYQQILGQGPKLLIQFQNNGVVDDSQLPKDRFSAERLKGVDSTLKIQPAKLEDSAVYLCASRSLQSVPGELFFGEGSRLTVL.

The chain recombines TRBV11-2 with TRBJ1-2, with 7 bases fitting TRBD1. CDR1 is SGHAT, CDR2 FQNNGV, per germline. V shed 5 bases and J 6 bases; nucleotides not matched to a gene: 6. The CDR3 sequence is 13 residues long. CDR3 sequence (DNA): TGTGCCAGCAGCGAGTCCGGGACAGATGGCTACACCTTC. This codes for CASSESGTDGYTF.

V usage is TRBV6-5 and J usage is TRBJ2-7, with no clear D. CDR1 and CDR2 (germline): MNHEY, SVGAGI. CDR3 length equals 11 residues. Trimming removed 6 bases from V and 3 bases from J, with 6 bases in between. CDR3 protein: CASSLVYEQYF. DNA for the CDR3: TGTGCCAGCAGCCTCGTCTACGAGCAGTACTTC.

J is TRBJ1-1 and V is TRBV28; perhaps TRBD1 as D (5 bases). The germline gives CDR1 MDHEN, CDR2 SYDVKM. The ends were cut back, 1 base at V and 1 base at J, with 7 bases in the middle. CDR3 length: 14 residues. The CDR3 nucleotides read TGTGCCAGCAGTTTATTGGGGGGGAACACTGAAGCTTTCTTT. Translating gives CASSLLGGNTEAFF.

The rearrangement joins TRBV27 to TRBJ2-2; perhaps TRBD1 as D (5 bases). Germline loops: CDR1 MNHEY, CDR2 SMNVEV (reference sequence). This CDR3 is built from 17 residues. V was shortened by 5 bases and J by 1 base, with 17 bases between the two germline ends. CDR3 amino acids: CASSHIVGALNTGELFF. In DNA, the CDR3 is TGTGCCAGCAGTCATATTGTTGGGGCCCTGAACACCGGGGAGCTGTTTTTT.

The chain joins TRBV27 to TRBJ2-1; perhaps TRBD1 as D (6 bases). V shed 6 bases and J shed 0 bases, with 12 bases lying between them. The germline CDR1 and CDR2 sequences are MNHEY and SMNVEV (reference sequence). The CDR3 is 15 amino acids. The CDR3 is CASSSDRRSYNEQFF. CDR3 coding DNA: TGTGCCAGCAGCTCCGACAGGCGCTCCTACAATGAGCAGTTCTTC.

The table lists this clone with a count of one. The DNA of the CDR3 is TGTGCCAGCAGTGGTCCCGGGACAGGGTCTGAAGCTTTCTTT. As protein: CASSGPGTGSEAFF. The chain couples TRBV25-1 to TRBJ1-1, with 9 nucleotides matching TRBD1. The CDR3 covers 14 residues. The germline V gene has CDR1 MGHDK and CDR2 SYGVNS. After removal of 4 bases from V and 6 bases from J, the junction contained 6 bases not matched to a gene.

This chain connects TRBV30 to TRBJ1-1; D gene unclear. Germline CDR1 is GTSNPN and CDR2 is SVGIG (reference sequence). V lost 1 base, J lost 1 base, and 7 bases lay in between. This CDR3 contains 13 residues. The CDR3 DNA is TGTGCCTGGAGTGGAGAGAGGAACACTGAAGCTTTCTTT. Residues: CAWSGERNTEAFF.

The table lists this clone with a count of one. V is TRBV9 and J is TRBJ2-5; D is undetermined. The length of the CDR3 is 16 residues. V lost 3 bases, J lost 5 bases, and 20 bases lay in between. The germline V gene encodes CDR1 SGDLS and CDR2 YYNGEE. The CDR3 protein is CASSAALDVSRETQYF. Here the CDR3 DNA reads TGTGCCAGCAGCGCCGCCCTCGACGTATCTAGGGAGACCCAGTACTTC.

The sample holds one count of this clone. The chain recombines TRBV29-1 with TRBJ1-5; TRBD1 might be the D (6 bases). Trimming took 1 base from V and 0 from J, leaving 22 bases between them. Germline V CDR1 and CDR2: SQVTM, ANQGSEA. The CDR3 has 19 residues. The CDR3 region has the DNA TGCAGCGTTGAAGGGGAGAGGCGGGCGGGGGGCCTTAGCAATCAGCCCCAGCATTTT. This gives the protein CSVEGERRAGGLSNQPQHF.

The chain carries TRBV7-2 and TRBJ2-2, with 11 nucleotides matching TRBD2. V dropped 5 bases and J dropped 7; count of bases not matched to a gene: 9. Germline assignment: CDR1 SGHTA and CDR2 FQGNSA. The CDR3 is 16 residues long. CDR3 DNA sequence: TGTGCCAGCAGCCCACTAGCGGGAGAGAATAACGGGGAGCTGTTTTTT. This translates into CASSPLAGENNGELFF.

The chain employs TRBV5-1 and TRBJ2-5, with 14 nucleotides matching TRBD2. This CDR3 spans 17 amino acids. V dropped 3 bases and J dropped 4; count of bases not matched to a gene: 8. Per germline, CDR1 SGHRS and CDR2 YFSETQ. The CDR3 protein is CASSYGLAGGPGETQYF. DNA for the CDR3: TGCGCCAGCAGCTACGGACTAGCGGGAGGCCCCGGAGAGACCCAGTACTTC.

The V and J genes are TRBV5-5 and TRBJ1-2; a weak D match, TRBD1 (5 bases). Germline V gene lookup returns CDR1 SGHKS and CDR2 YYEKEE (reference sequence). V lost 1 base to trimming and J lost 7 bases, with 14 bases between them. This CDR3 has 14 residues. CDR3 DNA sequence: TGTGCCAGCAGCTTGATGTGGGGCACAGGTGGCTACACCTTC. Its translation is CASSLMWGTGGYTF. Complete variable domain (other parts from reference TRBV5-5 and TRBJ1-2): DAGVTQSPTHLIKTRGQQVTLRCSPISGHKSVSWYQQVLGQGPQFIFQYYEKEERGRGNFPDRFSARQFPNYSSELNVNALLLGDSALYLCASSLMWGTGGYTFGSGTRLTVV.

This chain connects TRBV5-6 to TRBJ1-3, with 9 bases that match TRBD1. Germline V gene lookup returns CDR1 SGHDT and CDR2 YYEEEE. The CDR3 is 15 amino acids. The ends lost 5 bases at V and 5 bases at J; junction bases unmatched: 8. The CDR3 coding sequence is TGTGCCAGCAGGGCCGAGACAGGGGGAAGAAACACCATATATTTT. It codes for CASRAETGGRNTIYF.